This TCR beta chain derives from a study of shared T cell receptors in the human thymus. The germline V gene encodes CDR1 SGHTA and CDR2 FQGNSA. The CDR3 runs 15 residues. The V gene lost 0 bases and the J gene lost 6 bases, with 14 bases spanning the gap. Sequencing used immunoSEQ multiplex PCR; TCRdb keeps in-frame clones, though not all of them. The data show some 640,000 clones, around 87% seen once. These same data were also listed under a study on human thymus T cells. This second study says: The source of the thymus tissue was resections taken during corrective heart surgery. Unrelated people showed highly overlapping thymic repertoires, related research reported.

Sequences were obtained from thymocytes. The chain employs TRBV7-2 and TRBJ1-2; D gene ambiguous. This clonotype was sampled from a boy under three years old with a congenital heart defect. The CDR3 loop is CASSLARGVLDGYTF. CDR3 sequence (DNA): TGTGCCAGCAGCTTAGCGCGCGGCGTATTGGATGGCTACACCTTC.